This section outlines one T cell receptor beta chain sequence together with its context. Its antigen is still unknown. The germline CDR1 and CDR2 sequences are MNHNY and SVGAGI (reference sequence). This CDR3 has 15 amino acids. V was trimmed by 7 bases and J by 3 bases, leaving 19 bases between them. This specimen comes from a study of OX40 agonist ivuxolimab in advanced cancers. Here immunoSEQ multiplex PCR was the method, and the copy in TCRdb shows in-frame clones only, minus some. Of approximately 40,000 clones in the sample, about 90% were seen once. Study-level results: Patients with a partial response at 0.1-3.0 mg/kg had among the lowest clonal expansion. Among T cells, CD8+ cells averaged more expanded clones than CD4+ cells. There was clonal expansion of CD4+ and CD8+ blood T cells by week 6 at 0.1 to 3.0 mg/kg. Among the nonresponders, some also had low normalized T-cell clonal expansion.

The TCR was taken from an adult with an advanced solid tumor such as melanoma, head and neck, liver or kidney cancer. Sequenced here: CD4+ or CD8+ T cells sorted from blood, sampled in a trial of the OX40 agonist ivuxolimab. The V call is TRBV6-6, the J call TRBJ2-7, with D maybe TRBD1 (6 bases). The CDR3 loop reads CASTPKDRRFYEQYF. The CDR3 nucleotides are TGTGCCAGCACCCCGAAAGACAGGAGGTTCTACGAGCAGTACTTC.